This is a list of T cell receptor beta chains from one sample in a study of PD-L1 blockade in urothelial cancer. Data came from immunoSEQ multiplex PCR; TCRdb stores just in-frame clones and leaves some out. The data hold approximately 50,000 clones, with approximately 85% observed a single time. The material sequenced was PBMCs, taken around atezolizumab (anti-PD-L1) treatment. The receptor source for this set is a man aged 50 to 59 with urothelial cancer. Both conserved end residues are part of each CDR3. The order of the fields is clone size, D gene, J gene, V gene, CDR3 DNA, CDR3 protein. A D gene is named only where the DNA matches it firmly. Only some rows state a clone size, as once, few, many or a class for expanded clones.

>few|TRBD2|TRBJ2-1|TRBV5-1
TGCGCCAGCAGCTTGGGGGACTATAGGGGCGATGAGCAGTTCTTC
CASSLGDYRGDEQFF
>NA|NA|TRBJ1-5|TRBV6-1
TGTGCCAGCAGTGTCGACAGCGCATCGTCGCGCAATCAGCCCCAGCATTTT
CASSVDSASSRNQPQHF
>once|NA|TRBJ2-1|TRBV7-8
TGTGCCAGCAGCTTAGTTCTAGTTGGCAATGAGCAGTTCTTC
CASSLVLVGNEQFF
>NA|TRBD2|TRBJ2-3|TRBV6-1
TGTGCCAGCAGTGAGGGACTAGCGGGAGGGGGATGGACAGATACGCAGTATTTT
CASSEGLAGGGWTDTQYF
>NA|TRBD1|TRBJ1-4|TRBV30
TGTGCCTCCACAGGGGGTTTATTAGAAAAACTGTTTTTT
CASTGGLLEKLFF
>NA|NA|TRBJ2-1|TRBV4-2
TGTGCCAGCAACTCAGGGGGAGGAGCCTACAATGAGCAGTTCTTC
CASNSGGGAYNEQFF
>few|TRBD2|TRBJ2-7|TRBV6-6
TGTGCCAGCAGTTACTCGACGGGAGGGGGGTACGAGCAGTACTTC
CASSYSTGGGYEQYF
>NA|TRBD1|TRBJ1-1|TRBV7-8
TGTGCCAGCAGCTTACTGGGACAGGCGAACACTGAAGCTTTCTTT
CASSLLGQANTEAFF
>NA|NA|TRBJ2-7|TRBV6-5
TGTGCCTCACTTCTCCGGGTACCCGAGCAGTACTTC
CASLLRVPEQYF
>NA|NA|TRBJ1-1|TRBV19
TGTGCCAGTAGTCCCTGGGACAAGAACACTGAAGCTTTCTTT
CASSPWDKNTEAFF
>NA|TRBD2|TRBJ2-1|TRBV5-6
TGTGCCAGCAGTATGGGACTAGCCTACAATGAGCAGTTCTTC
CASSMGLAYNEQFF
>NA|NA|TRBJ2-1|TRBV14
TGTGCCAGCAGCCAGCTACAGGGCGGGCGATACAATGAGCAGTTCTTC
CASSQLQGGRYNEQFF
>NA|NA|TRBJ2-2|TRBV9
TGTGCCAGCAGCGCCCAGGTTCCGCCAAATACCGGGGAGCTGTTTTTT
CASSAQVPPNTGELFF
>NA|TRBD2|TRBJ2-2|TRBV29-1
TGCAGCGTTTCTAGCGGGAGGGCCAGGGAGCTGTTTTTT
CSVSSGRARELFF
>NA|TRBD1|TRBJ1-2|TRBV27
TGTGCCAGCACTACTACCGGGACAGGGGTTGGCTACACCTTC
CASTTTGTGVGYTF
>NA|TRBD1|TRBJ1-2|TRBV6-6
TGTGCCAGCAGTCACTCGGGACAGATTCTCTATGGCTACACCTTC
CASSHSGQILYGYTF
>NA|NA|TRBJ1-1|TRBV20-1
TGCAGTGCTATAAAAACACCTGAAGCTTTCTTT
CSAIKTPEAFF